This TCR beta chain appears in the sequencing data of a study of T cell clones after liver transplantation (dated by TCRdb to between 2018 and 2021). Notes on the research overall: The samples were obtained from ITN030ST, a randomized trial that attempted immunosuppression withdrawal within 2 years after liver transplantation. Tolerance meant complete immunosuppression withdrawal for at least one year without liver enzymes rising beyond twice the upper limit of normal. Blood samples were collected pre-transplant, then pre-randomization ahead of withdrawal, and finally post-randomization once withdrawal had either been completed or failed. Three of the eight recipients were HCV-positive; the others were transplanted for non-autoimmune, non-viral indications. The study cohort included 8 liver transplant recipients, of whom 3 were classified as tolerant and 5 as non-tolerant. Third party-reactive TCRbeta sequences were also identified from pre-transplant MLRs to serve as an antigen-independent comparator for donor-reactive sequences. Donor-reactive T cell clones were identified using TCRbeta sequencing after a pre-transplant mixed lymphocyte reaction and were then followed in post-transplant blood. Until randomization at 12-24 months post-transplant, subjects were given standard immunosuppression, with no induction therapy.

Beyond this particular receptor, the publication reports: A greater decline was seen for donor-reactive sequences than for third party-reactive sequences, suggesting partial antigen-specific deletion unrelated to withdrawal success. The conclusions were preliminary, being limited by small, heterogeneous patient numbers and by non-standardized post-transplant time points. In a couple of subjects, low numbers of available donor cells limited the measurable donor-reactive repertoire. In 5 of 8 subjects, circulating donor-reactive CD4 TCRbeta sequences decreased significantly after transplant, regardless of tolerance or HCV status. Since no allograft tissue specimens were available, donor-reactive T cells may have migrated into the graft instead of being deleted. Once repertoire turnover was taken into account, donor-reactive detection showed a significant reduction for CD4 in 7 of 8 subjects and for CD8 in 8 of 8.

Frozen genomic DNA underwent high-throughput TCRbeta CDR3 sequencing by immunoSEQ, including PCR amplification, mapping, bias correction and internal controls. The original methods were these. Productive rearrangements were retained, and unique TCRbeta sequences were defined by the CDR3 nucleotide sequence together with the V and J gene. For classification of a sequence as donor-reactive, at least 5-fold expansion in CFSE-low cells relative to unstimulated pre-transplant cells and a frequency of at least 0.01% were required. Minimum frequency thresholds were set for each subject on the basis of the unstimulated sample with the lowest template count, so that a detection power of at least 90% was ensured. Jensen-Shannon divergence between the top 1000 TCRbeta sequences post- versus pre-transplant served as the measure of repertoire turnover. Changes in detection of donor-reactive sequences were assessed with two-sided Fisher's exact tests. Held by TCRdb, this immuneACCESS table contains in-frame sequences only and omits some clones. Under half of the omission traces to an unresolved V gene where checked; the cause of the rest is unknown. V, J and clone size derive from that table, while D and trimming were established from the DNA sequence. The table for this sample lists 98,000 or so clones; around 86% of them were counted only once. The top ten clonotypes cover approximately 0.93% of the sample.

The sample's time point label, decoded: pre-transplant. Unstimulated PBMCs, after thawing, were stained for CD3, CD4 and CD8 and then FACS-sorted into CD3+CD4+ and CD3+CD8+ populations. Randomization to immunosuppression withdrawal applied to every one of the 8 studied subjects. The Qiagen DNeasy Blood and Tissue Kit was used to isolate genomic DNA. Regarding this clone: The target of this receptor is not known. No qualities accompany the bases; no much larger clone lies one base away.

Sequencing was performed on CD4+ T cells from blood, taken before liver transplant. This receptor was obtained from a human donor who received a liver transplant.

The sequenced DNA is TGTGCCAGCAGCTTTAGGGGGGCCCGACAAAGGGAGCAGTTCTTC. Translated, this gives CASSFRGARQREQFF. The chain links TRBV7-3 with TRBJ2-1, with the D segment possibly TRBD1 or TRBD2, each aligning over 6 bases. From the germline V gene, CDR1 is SGHTA and CDR2 is FQGTGA. The CDR3 spans 15 residues, from the cysteine through the phenylalanine. This entry keeps only the CDR3 DNA: 45 bases, framed from base 1. The V end loses 3 bases and the J end loses 10 bases, and a stretch of 19 bases separates them.